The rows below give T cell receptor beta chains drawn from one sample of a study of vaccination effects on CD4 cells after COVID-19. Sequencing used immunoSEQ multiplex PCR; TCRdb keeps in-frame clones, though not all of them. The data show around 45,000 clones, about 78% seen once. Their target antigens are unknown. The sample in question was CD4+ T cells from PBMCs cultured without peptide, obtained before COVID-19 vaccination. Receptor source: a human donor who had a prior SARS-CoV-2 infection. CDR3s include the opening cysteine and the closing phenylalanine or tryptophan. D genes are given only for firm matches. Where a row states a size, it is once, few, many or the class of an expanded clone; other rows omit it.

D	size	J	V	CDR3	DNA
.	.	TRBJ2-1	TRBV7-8	CASSLEEGGGYNEQFF	TGTGCCAGCAGCTTAGAAGAGGGAGGGGGCTACAATGAGCAGTTCTTC
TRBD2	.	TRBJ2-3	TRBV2	CASEREGSTDTQYF	TGTGCCAGCGAGCGGGAGGGCAGCACAGATACGCAGTATTTT
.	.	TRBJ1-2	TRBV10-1	CASSELSQRRAWGYTF	TGCGCCAGCAGTGAGTTAAGCCAGCGGCGGGCCTGGGGCTACACCTTC
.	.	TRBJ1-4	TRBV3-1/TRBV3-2	CASSRDLVTNEKLFF	TGTGCCAGCAGCCGCGACCTCGTAACTAATGAAAAACTGTTTTTT
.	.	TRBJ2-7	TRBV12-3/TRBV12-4	CASSPGVAYEQYF	TGTGCCAGCAGCCCGGGGGTAGCCTACGAGCAGTACTTC
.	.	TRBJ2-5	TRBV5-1	CASSSQLQETQYF	TGCGCCAGCAGCTCACAGCTACAAGAGACCCAGTACTTC
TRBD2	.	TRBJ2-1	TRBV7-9	CASKILLAGDNEQFF	TGTGCCAGCAAGATCCTTTTAGCGGGGGACAATGAGCAGTTCTTC
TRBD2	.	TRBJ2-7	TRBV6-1	CASSEGGLAGANEQYF	TGTGCCAGCAGTGAAGGGGGACTAGCGGGAGCGAACGAGCAGTACTTC
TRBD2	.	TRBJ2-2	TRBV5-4	CASSILAGDTGELFF	TGTGCCAGCAGCATACTAGCGGGAGACACCGGGGAGCTGTTTTTT
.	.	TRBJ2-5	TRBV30	CAWVRQVGETQYF	TGTGCCTGGGTACGACAGGTGGGAGAGACCCAGTACTTC
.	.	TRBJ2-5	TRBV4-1	CASSQERAASGQETQYF	TGCGCCAGCAGCCAGGAGAGGGCAGCCAGCGGCCAAGAGACCCAGTACTTC
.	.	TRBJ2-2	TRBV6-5	CASRRANTGELFF	TGTGCCAGCAGACGGGCGAACACCGGGGAGCTGTTTTTT
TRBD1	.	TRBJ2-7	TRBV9	CASSAGQGTYEQYF	TGTGCCAGCAGCGCGGGACAGGGGACCTACGAGCAGTACTTC
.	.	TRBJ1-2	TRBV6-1	CASSEVGDGGYTF	TGTGCCAGCAGTGAAGTCGGGGATGGTGGCTACACCTTC
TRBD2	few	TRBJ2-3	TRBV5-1	CASGGLAGEDTQYF	TGCGCCAGCGGGGGACTAGCGGGGGAAGATACGCAGTATTTT
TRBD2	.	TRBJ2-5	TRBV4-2	CASSQGTSGLRETQYF	TGTGCCAGCAGCCAGGGGACTAGCGGGCTCCGGGAGACCCAGTACTTC
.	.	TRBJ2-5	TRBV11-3	CASSLDILGETSEETQYF	TGTGCCAGCAGCTTAGATATTCTAGGCGAGACTTCGGAAGAGACCCAGTACTTC
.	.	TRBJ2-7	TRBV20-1	CSAIDRAGEQYF	TGCAGTGCTATTGACAGGGCGGGGGAGCAGTACTTC
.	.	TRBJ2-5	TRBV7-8	CASSPGRGETQYF	TGTGCCAGCAGCCCGGGGCGGGGAGAGACCCAGTACTTC
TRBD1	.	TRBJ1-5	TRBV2	CASGPGQGDQPQHF	TGTGCCAGCGGACCGGGACAGGGCGATCAGCCCCAGCATTTT
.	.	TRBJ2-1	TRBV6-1	CASSEIPAYNEQFF	TGTGCCAGCAGTGAAATTCCGGCCTACAATGAGCAGTTCTTC
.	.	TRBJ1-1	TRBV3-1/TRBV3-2	CASSQLGTEAFF	TGTGCCAGCAGCCAATTGGGGACTGAAGCTTTCTTT
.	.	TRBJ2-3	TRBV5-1	CASTPDRGSAQYF	TGCGCCAGCACCCCAGATCGGGGGTCTGCGCAGTATTTT
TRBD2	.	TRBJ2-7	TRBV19	CASSIQSAGSYEQYF	TGTGCCAGTAGTATTCAGTCAGCGGGGAGCTACGAGCAGTACTTC
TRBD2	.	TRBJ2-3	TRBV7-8	CASKQTSGYGDTQYF	TGTGCCAGCAAACAGACTAGCGGGTACGGAGATACGCAGTATTTT
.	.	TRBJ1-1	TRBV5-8	CASSLAATAYEAFF	TGTGCCAGCAGCTTGGCCGCTACGGCGTATGAAGCTTTCTTT
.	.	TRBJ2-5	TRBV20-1	CSASFEGRETQYF	TGCAGTGCTAGTTTCGAAGGGCGGGAGACCCAGTACTTC
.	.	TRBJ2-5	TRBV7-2	CASSLTRVQETQYF	TGTGCCAGCAGCTTAACGCGGGTTCAAGAGACCCAGTACTTC
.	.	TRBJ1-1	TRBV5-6	CASSLRRRETEAFF	TGTGCCAGCAGCTTGAGGCGAAGAGAGACTGAAGCTTTCTTT
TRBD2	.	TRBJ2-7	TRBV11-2	CASSLRGEAREQYF	TGTGCCAGCAGCTTACGGGGGGAGGCTAGGGAGCAGTACTTC
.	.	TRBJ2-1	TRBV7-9	CASSLSGTTNEQFF	TGTGCCAGCAGCCTGTCCGGGACAACCAATGAGCAGTTCTTC
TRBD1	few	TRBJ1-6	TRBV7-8	CASSSIGQAFNSPLHF	TGTGCCAGCAGCTCCATAGGACAGGCTTTCAATTCACCCCTCCACTTT
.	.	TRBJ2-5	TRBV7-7	CASSSDRGARETQYF	TGTGCTAGCAGCTCGGACCGGGGAGCCCGGGAGACCCAGTACTTC
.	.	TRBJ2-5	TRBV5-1	CASSLPEETQYF	TGCGCCAGCAGCTTACCCGAAGAGACCCAGTACTTC
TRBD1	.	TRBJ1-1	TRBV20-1	CSAQDRAEAFF	TGCAGTGCCCAGGACAGGGCTGAAGCTTTCTTT
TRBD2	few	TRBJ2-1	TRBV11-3	CASSPGGRALGEQFF	TGTGCCAGCAGCCCCGGCGGGAGGGCCCTCGGTGAGCAGTTCTTC
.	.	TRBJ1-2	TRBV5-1	CASSLGVASSYGYTF	TGCGCCAGCAGCTTGGGGGTGGCTTCCAGCTATGGCTACACCTTC
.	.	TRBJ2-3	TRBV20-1	CSARTGDTQYF	TGCAGTGCTAGGACCGGGGATACGCAGTATTTT
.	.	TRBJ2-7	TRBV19	CASSSGGNYEQYF	TGTGCCAGTAGTAGTGGGGGGAACTACGAGCAGTACTTC
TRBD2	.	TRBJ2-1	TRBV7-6	CASSLAWGWRGVSYNEQFF	TGTGCCAGCAGCTTAGCTTGGGGTTGGCGGGGGGTTTCCTACAATGAGCAGTTCTTC
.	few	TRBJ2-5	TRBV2	CASRDFRKTQYF	TGTGCCAGCAGGGACTTTCGGAAGACCCAGTACTTC
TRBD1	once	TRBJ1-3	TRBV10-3	CAISDSWGQGSGNTIYF	TGTGCCATCAGTGATTCCTGGGGACAGGGTTCTGGAAACACCATATATTTT
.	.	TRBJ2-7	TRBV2	CASSLGPAYEQYF	TGTGCCAGCAGCCTTGGACCGGCCTACGAGCAGTACTTC
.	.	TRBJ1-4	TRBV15	CATSSLLRGKDEKLFF	TGTGCCACCAGCAGCCTCTTAAGGGGGAAGGATGAAAAACTGTTTTTT
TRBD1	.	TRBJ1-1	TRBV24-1	CATSVGRVQGESKESTNTEAFF	TGTGCCACCAGTGTAGGTCGGGTACAGGGGGAATCTAAGGAATCTACGAACACTGAAGCTTTCTTT
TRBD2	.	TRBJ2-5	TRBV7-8	CASSSKRGGGIVETQYF	TGTGCCAGCAGCTCCAAGCGGGGCGGGGGGATAGTAGAGACCCAGTACTTC
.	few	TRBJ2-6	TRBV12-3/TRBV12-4	CAGIGANVLTF	TGTGCCGGGATTGGGGCCAACGTCCTGACTTTC
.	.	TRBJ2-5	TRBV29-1	CSAGRADRETQYF	TGCAGCGCCGGACGAGCGGATAGGGAGACCCAGTACTTC
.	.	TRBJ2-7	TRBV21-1	CASSPPVRGSYEQYF	TGTGCCAGCAGCCCCCCGGTCAGGGGTTCCTACGAGCAGTACTTC
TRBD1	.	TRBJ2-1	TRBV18	CASSPPGGQVYNEQFF	TGTGCCAGCTCACCACCCGGGGGACAGGTCTACAATGAGCAGTTCTTC
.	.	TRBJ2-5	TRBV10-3	CAISGTQQETQYF	TGTGCCATCAGTGGGACGCAGCAAGAGACCCAGTACTTC
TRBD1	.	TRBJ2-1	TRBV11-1	CASSLAVDRAYNEQFF	TGTGCCAGCAGCTTAGCCGTGGACAGGGCCTACAATGAGCAGTTCTTC
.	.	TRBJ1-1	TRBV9	CASSVGIGVYTEAFF	TGTGCCAGCAGCGTAGGTATTGGGGTTTACACTGAAGCTTTCTTT
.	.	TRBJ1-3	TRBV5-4	CASSYGPFSGNTIYF	TGTGCCAGCAGCTATGGGCCCTTCTCTGGAAACACCATATATTTT
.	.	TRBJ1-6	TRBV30	CAWSKKTYNSPLHF	TGTGCCTGGAGTAAGAAAACTTATAATTCACCCCTCCACTTT
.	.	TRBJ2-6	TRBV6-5	CASQLAGANVLTF	TGTGCCAGTCAGTTGGCGGGGGCCAACGTCCTGACTTTC
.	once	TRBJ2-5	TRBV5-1	CASSLKQGRETQYF	TGCGCCAGCAGCTTAAAACAGGGTCGAGAGACCCAGTACTTC